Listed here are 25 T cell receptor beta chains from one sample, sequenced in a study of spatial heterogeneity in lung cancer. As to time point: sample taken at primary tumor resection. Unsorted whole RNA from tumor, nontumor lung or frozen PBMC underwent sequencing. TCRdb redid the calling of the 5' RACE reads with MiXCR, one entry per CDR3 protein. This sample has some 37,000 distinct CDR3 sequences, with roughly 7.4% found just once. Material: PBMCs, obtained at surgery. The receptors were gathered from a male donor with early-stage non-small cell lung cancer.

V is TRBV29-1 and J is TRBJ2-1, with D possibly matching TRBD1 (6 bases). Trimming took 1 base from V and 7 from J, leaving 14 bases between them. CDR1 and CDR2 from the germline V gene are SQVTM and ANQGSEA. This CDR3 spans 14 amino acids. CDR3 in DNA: TGCAGCGTTGAAGTAATCCAGGGGCGGAATGAGCAGTTCTTC. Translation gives CSVEVIQGRNEQFF.

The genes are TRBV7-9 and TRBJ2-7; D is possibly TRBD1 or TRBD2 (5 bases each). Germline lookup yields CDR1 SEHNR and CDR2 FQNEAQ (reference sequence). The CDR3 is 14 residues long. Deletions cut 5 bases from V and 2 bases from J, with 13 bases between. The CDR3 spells CASSPWGSAYEQYF. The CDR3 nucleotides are TGTGCCAGCAGCCCGTGGGGGAGTGCCTACGAGCAGTACTTC.

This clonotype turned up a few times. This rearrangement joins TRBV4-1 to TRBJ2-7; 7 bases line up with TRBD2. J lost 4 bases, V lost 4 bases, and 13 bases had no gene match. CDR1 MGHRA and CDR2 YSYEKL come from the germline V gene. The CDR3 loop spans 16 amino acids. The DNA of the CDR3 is TGCGCCAGCAGCCCCGTCGGAGGGCAGGGAGGGTACGAGCAGTACTTC. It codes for CASSPVGGQGGYEQYF.

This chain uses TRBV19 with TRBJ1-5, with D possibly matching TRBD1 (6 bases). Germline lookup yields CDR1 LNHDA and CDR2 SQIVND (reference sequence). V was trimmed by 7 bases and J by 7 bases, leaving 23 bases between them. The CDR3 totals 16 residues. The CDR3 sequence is CASTSGVRGIRQPQHF. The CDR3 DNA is TGTGCCAGTACCTCCGGCGTAAGGGGGATTCGGCAGCCCCAGCATTTT.

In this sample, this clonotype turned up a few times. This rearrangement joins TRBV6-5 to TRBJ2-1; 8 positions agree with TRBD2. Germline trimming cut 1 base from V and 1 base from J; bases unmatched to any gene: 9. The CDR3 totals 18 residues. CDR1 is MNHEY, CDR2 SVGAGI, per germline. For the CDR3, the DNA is TGTGCCAGCAGTTACTTATGGGGCGGGAGGACGTCCTACAATGAGCAGTTCTTC. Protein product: CASSYLWGGRTSYNEQFF.

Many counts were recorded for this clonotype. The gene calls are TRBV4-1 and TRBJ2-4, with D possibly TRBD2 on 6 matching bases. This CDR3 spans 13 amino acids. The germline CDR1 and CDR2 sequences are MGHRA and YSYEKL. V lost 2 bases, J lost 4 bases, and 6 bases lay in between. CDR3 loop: CASSQREKNIQYF. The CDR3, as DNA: TGCGCCAGCAGCCAACGGGAGAAAAACATTCAGTACTTC.

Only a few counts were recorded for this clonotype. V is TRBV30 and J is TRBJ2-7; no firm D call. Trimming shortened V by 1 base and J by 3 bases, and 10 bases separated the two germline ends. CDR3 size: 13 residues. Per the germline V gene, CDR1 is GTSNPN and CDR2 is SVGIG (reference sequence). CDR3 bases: TGTGCCTGGAGTGCCCGGTCTCGCTACGAGCAGTACTTC. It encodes CAWSARSRYEQYF.

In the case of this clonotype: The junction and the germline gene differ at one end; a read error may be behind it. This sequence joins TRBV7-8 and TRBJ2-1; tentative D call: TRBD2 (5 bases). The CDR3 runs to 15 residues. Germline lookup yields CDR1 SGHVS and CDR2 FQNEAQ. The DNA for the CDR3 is TGTGCCTGCAGCTCCGAGCCGGGGTCCTACAATGAGCAGTTCTTC. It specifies CACSSEPGSYNEQFF.

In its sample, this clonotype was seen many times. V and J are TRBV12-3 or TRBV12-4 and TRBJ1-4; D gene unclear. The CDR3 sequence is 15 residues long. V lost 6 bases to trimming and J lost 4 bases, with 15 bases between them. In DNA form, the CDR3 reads TGTGCCAGCAGGGGTGCCGGACGGCATAATGAAAAACTGTTTTTT. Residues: CASRGAGRHNEKLFF.

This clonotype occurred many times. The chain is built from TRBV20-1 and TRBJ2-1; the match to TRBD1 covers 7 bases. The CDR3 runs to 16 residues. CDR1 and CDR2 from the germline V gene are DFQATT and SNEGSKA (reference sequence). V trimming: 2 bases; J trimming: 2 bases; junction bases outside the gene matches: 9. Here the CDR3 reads CSARTPGGLPYNEQFF. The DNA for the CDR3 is TGCAGTGCTAGAACTCCAGGGGGTCTCCCCTACAATGAGCAGTTCTTC.

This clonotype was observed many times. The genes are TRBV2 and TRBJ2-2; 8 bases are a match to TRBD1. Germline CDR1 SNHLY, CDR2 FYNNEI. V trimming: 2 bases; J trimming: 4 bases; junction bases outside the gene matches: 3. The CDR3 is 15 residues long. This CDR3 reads CASSERTGSTGELFF. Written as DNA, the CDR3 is TGTGCCAGCAGTGAAAGGACAGGGAGCACCGGGGAGCTGTTTTTT. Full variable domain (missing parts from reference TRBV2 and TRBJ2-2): EPEVTQTPSHQVTQMGQEVILRCVPISNHLYFYWYRQILGQKVEFLVSFYNNEISEKSEIFDDQFSVERPDGSNFTLKIRSTKLEDSAMYFCASSERTGSTGELFFGEGSRLTVL.

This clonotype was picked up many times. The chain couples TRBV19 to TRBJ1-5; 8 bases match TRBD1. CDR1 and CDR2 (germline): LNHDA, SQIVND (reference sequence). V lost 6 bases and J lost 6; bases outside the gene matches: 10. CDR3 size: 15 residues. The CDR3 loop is CASSHRGAGVQPQHF. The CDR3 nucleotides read TGTGCCAGTAGCCACAGGGGGGCCGGGGTTCAGCCCCAGCATTTT.

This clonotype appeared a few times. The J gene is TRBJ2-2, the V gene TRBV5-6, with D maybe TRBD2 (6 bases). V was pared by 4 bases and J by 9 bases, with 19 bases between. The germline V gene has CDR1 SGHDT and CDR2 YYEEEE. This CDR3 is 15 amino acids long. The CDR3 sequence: CASSASVGLGRELFF. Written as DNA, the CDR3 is TGTGCCAGCAGCGCATCAGTGGGACTGGGACGGGAGCTGTTTTTT. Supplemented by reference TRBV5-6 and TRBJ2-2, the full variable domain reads DAGVTQSPTHLIKTRGQQVTLRCSPKSGHDTVSWYQQALGQGPQFIFQYYEEEERQRGNFPDRFSGHQFPNYSSELNVNALLLGDSALYLCASSASVGLGRELFFGEGSRLTVL.

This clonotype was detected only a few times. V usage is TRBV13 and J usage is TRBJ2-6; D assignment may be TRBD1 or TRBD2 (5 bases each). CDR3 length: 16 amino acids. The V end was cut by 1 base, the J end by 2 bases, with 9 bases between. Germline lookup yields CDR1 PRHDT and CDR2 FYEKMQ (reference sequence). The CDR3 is CASSLALGPGANVLTF. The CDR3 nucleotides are TGTGCCAGCAGCTTAGCCCTGGGACCTGGGGCCAACGTCCTGACTTTC. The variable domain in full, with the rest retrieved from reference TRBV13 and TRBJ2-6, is AAGVIQSPRHLIKEKRETATLKCYPIPRHDTVYWYQQGPGQDPQFLISFYEKMQSDKGSIPDRFSAQQFSDYHSELNMSSLELGDSALYFCASSLALGPGANVLTFGAGSRLTVL.

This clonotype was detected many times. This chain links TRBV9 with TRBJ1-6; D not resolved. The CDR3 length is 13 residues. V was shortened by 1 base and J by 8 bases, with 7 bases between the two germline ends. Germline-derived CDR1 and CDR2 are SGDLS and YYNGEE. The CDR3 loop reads CASSVNLDSPLHF. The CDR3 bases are TGTGCCAGCAGCGTAAACTTAGATTCACCCCTCCACTTT.

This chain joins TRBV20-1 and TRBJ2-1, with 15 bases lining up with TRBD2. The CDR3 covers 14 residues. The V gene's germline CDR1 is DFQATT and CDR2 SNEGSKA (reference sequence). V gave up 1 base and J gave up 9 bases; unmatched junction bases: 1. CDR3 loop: CSARGTSGRGEQFF. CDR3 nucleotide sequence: TGCAGTGCTAGAGGGACTAGCGGGAGGGGTGAGCAGTTCTTC.

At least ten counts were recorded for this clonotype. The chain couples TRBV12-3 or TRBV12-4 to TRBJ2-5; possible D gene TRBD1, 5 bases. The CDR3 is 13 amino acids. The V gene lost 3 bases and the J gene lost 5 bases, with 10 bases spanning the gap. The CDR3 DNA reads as TGTGCCAGCAGTTTGTGGGGCGCGGAGACCCAGTACTTC. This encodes CASSLWGAETQYF.

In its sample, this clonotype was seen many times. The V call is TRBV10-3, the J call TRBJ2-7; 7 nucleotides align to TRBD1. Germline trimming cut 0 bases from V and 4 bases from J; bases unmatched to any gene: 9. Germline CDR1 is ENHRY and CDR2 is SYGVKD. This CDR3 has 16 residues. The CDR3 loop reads CAISESTGSRIYEQYF. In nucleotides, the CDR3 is TGTGCCATCAGTGAGTCGACAGGGTCTCGGATTTACGAGCAGTACTTC.

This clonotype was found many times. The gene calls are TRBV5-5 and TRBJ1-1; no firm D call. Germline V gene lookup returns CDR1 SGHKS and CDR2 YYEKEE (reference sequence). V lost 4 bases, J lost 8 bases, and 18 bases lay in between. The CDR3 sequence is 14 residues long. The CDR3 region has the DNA TGTGCCAGCAGCCATCAGAGGCCGTTATCGGAAGCTTTCTTT. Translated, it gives CASSHQRPLSEAFF.

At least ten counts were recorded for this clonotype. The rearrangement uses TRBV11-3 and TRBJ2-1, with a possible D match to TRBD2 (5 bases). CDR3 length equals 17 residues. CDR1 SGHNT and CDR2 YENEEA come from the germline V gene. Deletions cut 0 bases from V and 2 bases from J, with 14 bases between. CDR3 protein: CASSLDQASGTYNEQFF. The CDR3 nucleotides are TGTGCCAGCAGCTTAGATCAGGCGAGCGGAACCTACAATGAGCAGTTCTTC.

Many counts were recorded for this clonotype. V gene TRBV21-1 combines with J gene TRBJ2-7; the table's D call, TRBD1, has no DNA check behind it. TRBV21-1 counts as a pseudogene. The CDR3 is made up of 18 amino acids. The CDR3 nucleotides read TGTGCCAGCAGCGCCCCAAGGGGTGCGGGACAGGGGCCCTACGAGCAGTACGTC. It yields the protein CASSAPRGAGQGPYEQYV.

The CDR3 sequence is CSAKGQLAGSDTQYF. The CDR3 nucleotides read TGCAGTGCTAAAGGCCAGCTAGCGGGGTCAGATACGCAGTATTTT. The chain recombines TRBV20-1 with TRBJ2-3, with 9 bases aligning to TRBD2. Germline-derived CDR1 and CDR2 are DFQATT and SNEGSKA (reference sequence). This CDR3 has 15 residues. With V trimmed by 4 bases and J by 4 bases, 9 bases remained unmatched.

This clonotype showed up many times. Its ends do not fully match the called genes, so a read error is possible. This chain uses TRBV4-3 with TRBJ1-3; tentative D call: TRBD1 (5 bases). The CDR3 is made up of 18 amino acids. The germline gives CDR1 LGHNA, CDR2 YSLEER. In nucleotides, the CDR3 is TGCGCCAGCAGCCAAGATCTGGGGACCCTATTCTCTGGAAACACCATTTATTTT. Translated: CASSQDLGTLFSGNTIYF.

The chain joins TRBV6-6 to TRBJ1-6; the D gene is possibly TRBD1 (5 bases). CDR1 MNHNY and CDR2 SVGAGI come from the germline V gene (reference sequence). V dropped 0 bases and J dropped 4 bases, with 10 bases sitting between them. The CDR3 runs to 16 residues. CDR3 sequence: CASSYSGHEYNSPLHF. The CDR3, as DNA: TGTGCCAGCAGTTACTCAGGACACGAATATAATTCACCCCTCCACTTT.

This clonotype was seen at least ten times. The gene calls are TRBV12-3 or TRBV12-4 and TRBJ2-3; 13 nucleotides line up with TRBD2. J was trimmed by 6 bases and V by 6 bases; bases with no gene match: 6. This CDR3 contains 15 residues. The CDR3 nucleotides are TGTGCCAGCAGCAAGGGACTAGCGGGATCGGATACGCAGTATTTT. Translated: CASSKGLAGSDTQYF.